This entry lists 22 T cell receptor beta chains sequenced from one sample in a study of control samples from healthy donors and cancer patients. Sequenced by immunoSEQ multiplex PCR; TCRdb stores in-frame clones only, minus some. Here the sample spans about 100,000 clones, 80% to 95% being singletons. Input material: blood. Receptors originate from a human donor in good health. The donor label of this sample is uncertain.

This clone appeared a single time. One end of the junction does not line up with germline, which may come from a read error. The chain uses TRBV10-2 and TRBJ1-4; possibly TRBD1 for D (5 bases). CDR1 is WSHSY, CDR2 SAAADI, per germline. The CDR3 is 14 amino acids. CDR3 sequence reads: CASSEEGSKEKLFF. CDR3 nucleotide sequence: TGCGCCAGCAGTGAGGAGGGGTCTAAAGAAAAACTGTTTTTT.

V and J are TRBV30 and TRBJ1-2, with TRBD1 matching over 10 bases. CDR3 size: 13 residues. J was trimmed by 10 bases and V by 3 bases; bases with no gene match: 8. The germline gives CDR1 GTSNPN, CDR2 SVGIG (reference sequence). The CDR3 DNA reads TGTGCCTGGAGACTCGACAGGGGGCGAGACTACACCTTC. Amino acid sequence: CAWRLDRGRDYTF.

This clone came up once. The rearrangement joins TRBV20-1 to TRBJ1-2; 9 nucleotides match TRBD1. Looked up from germline, CDR1 is DFQATT and CDR2 is SNEGSKA (reference sequence). V lost 3 bases, J lost 8 bases, and 16 bases stayed unmatched. The CDR3 consists of 16 residues. For the CDR3, the DNA is TGCAGTGCTAGTGGGTTCTGGACAGGGGAACTGCGGGGCTACACCTTC. Protein sequence: CSASGFWTGELRGYTF.

The chain links TRBV20-1 to TRBJ2-2; 9 nucleotides align to TRBD2. Germline CDR1 and CDR2: DFQATT and SNEGSKA (reference sequence). The V and J ends lost 3 bases and 4 bases, in that order; junction bases with no gene match: 6. CDR3 length equals 15 residues. CDR3 sequence reads: CSASSGGSITGELFF. The CDR3 DNA reads as TGCAGTGCTAGTAGCGGGGGATCAATCACCGGGGAGCTGTTTTTT.

This clone was recorded only once. The rearrangement joins TRBV12-5 to TRBJ2-5; 9 nucleotides line up with TRBD1. Germline loops: CDR1 LGHNT, CDR2 FRNRAP. The V and J ends lost 6 bases and 5 bases, in that order; junction bases with no gene match: 16. This CDR3 is built from 17 residues. CDR3 coding DNA: TGTGCTAGTGGACTTCACGGTACAGGGGGCGGATCCGAGACCCAGTACTTC. It yields the protein CASGLHGTGGGSETQYF.

The V and J genes are TRBV5-6 and TRBJ2-3; 7 bases line up with TRBD2. The germline CDR1 and CDR2 sequences are SGHDT and YYEEEE. The CDR3 loop spans 15 amino acids. Trimming removed 8 bases from V and 1 base from J; junction bases left unmatched: 10. The DNA for the CDR3 is TGTGCCAGTTCATGGGAGGGTACAGGCACAGATACGCAGTATTTT. As protein: CASSWEGTGTDTQYF.

This chain links TRBV5-5 with TRBJ1-4; 7 nucleotides agree with TRBD1. V dropped 3 bases and J dropped 6; count of bases not matched to a gene: 5. CDR3 size: 14 residues. Germline-derived CDR1 and CDR2 are SGHKS and YYEKEE (reference sequence). Written as DNA, the CDR3 is TGTGCCAGCAGCTGGGGGACAGCCTATGAAAAACTGTTTTTT. This codes for CASSWGTAYEKLFF.

This sequence joins TRBV12-5 and TRBJ2-2, with 7 bases fitting TRBD1. V trimming: 5 bases; J trimming: 4 bases; junction bases outside the gene matches: 10. This CDR3 is 16 amino acids long. Germline V CDR1 and CDR2: LGHNT, FRNRAP. The CDR3 protein is CASGNRRDRPTGELFF. CDR3 bases: TGTGCTAGTGGTAACCGACGGGACAGACCCACCGGGGAGCTGTTTTTT.

CDR3 DNA sequence: TGTGCCAGCAGTGATCTAACGAGCTCTAGCTCCTACAATGAGCAGTTCTTC. It yields the protein CASSDLTSSSSYNEQFF. This sequence joins TRBV2 and TRBJ2-1; no clear D. Germline assignment: CDR1 SNHLY and CDR2 FYNNEI. This CDR3 has 17 amino acids. The V end was cut by 3 bases, the J end by 0 bases, with 15 bases between.

This clone was observed a single time. The rearrangement joins TRBV19 to TRBJ2-3, with 12 bases matching TRBD2. This CDR3 has 17 amino acids. Germline CDR1 is LNHDA and CDR2 is SQIVND (reference sequence). The V and J ends lost 5 bases and 1 base, in that order; junction bases with no gene match: 7. The CDR3: CASSRASGGAGTDTQYF. For the CDR3, the DNA is TGTGCCAGTAGTCGGGCTAGCGGGGGGGCTGGCACAGATACGCAGTATTTT.

The rearrangement uses TRBV6-2 or TRBV6-3 and TRBJ2-7; D unresolved. Germline V lookup: CDR1 MNHEY, CDR2 SVGEGT. The CDR3 consists of 13 residues. The ends were cut back, 2 bases at V and 2 bases at J, with 7 bases in the middle. The CDR3 loop reads CASSYGQTYEQYV. The CDR3 DNA reads TGTGCCAGCAGTTACGGGCAGACCTACGAGCAGTACGTC.

The chain uses TRBV30 and TRBJ1-6; D possibly corresponds to TRBD1 (6 bases). V lost 7 bases, J lost 10 bases, and 14 bases lay in between. Germline V gene data show CDR1 as GTSNPN and CDR2 as SVGIG (reference sequence). This CDR3 has 12 amino acids. DNA for the CDR3: TGTGCCTTACGGGCAGGGGAGTCACCCCTCCACTTT. It specifies CALRAGESPLHF.

This clone was observed once. The chain couples TRBV11-2 to TRBJ1-6; D gene unclear. The V end lost 0 bases, the J end lost 4 bases, and 7 bases lay between the germline ends. In germline, CDR1 is SGHAT, CDR2 FQNNGV. The CDR3 covers 15 residues. CDR3 bases: TGTGCCAGCAGCTTAGATGAATTTTATAATTCACCCCTCCACTTT. Translating it yields CASSLDEFYNSPLHF. Combining the CDR3 with reference TRBV11-2 and TRBJ1-6 gives the whole variable domain EAGVAQSPRYKIIEKRQSVAFWCNPISGHATLYWYQQILGQGPKLLIQFQNNGVVDDSQLPKDRFSAERLKGVDSTLKIQPAKLEDSAVYLCASSLDEFYNSPLHFGNGTRLTVT.

This CDR3 reads CASSFGQTNQPQHF. The DNA for the CDR3 is TGTGCCAGCAGCTTCGGGCAGACAAATCAGCCCCAGCATTTT. The rearrangement links TRBV5-8 to TRBJ1-5; no reliable D call. The CDR3 covers 14 residues. Germline lookup yields CDR1 SGHTS and CDR2 YDEGEE. The V and J ends lost 2 bases and 4 bases respectively, with 10 bases between them.

The chain employs TRBV5-1 and TRBJ2-7; D not certain. Between the trimmed V and J ends, which lost 4 bases and 6 bases, there was a span of 11 bases. The CDR3 totals 12 residues. Per the germline V gene, CDR1 is SGHRS and CDR2 is YFSETQ. The CDR3 sequence is CASSTEVSEQYF. CDR3 nucleotides: TGCGCCAGCAGCACTGAAGTCTCCGAGCAGTACTTC.

The chain employs TRBV19 and TRBJ1-6; no definite D call. The CDR3 consists of 16 residues. Trimming shortened V by 5 bases and J by 6 bases, and 17 bases separated the two germline ends. Per germline, CDR1 LNHDA and CDR2 SQIVND (reference sequence). The CDR3 spells CASSQGYGRFNSPLHF. Written as DNA, the CDR3 is TGTGCCAGTAGTCAAGGGTATGGTCGTTTTAATTCACCCCTCCACTTT.

The chain carries TRBV5-1 and TRBJ1-6, with 12 bases lining up with TRBD1. Germline V gene sequence: CDR1 SGHRS, CDR2 YFSETQ. Trimming at V came to 4 bases and at J to 4 bases, leaving 12 bases not matched to a gene. The CDR3 totals 19 residues. The CDR3 nucleotides are TGCGCCAGCAGCGCGGGGGGGACAGGGGGCCCCTCGTATAATTCACCCCTCCACTTT. Protein product: CASSAGGTGGPSYNSPLHF.

CDR3 residues: CASSWRNEQFF. CDR3 coding DNA: TGTGCCAGCAGTTGGAGGAATGAGCAGTTCTTC. The rearrangement uses TRBV27 and TRBJ2-1; TRBD2 might be the D (5 bases). Deletions cut 4 bases from V and 7 bases from J, with 5 bases between. Looked up from germline, CDR1 is MNHEY and CDR2 is SMNVEV (reference sequence). This CDR3 is 11 amino acids long.

The chain is built from TRBV18 and TRBJ2-7; a weak D match, TRBD2 (5 bases). Germline loops: CDR1 KGHSH, CDR2 LQKENI. The CDR3 contains 19 residues. V shed 3 bases and J shed 1 base, with 25 bases lying between them. CDR3 bases: TGTGCCAGCTCACCTGAACGGCGGGTTTTCATCGCATCTTCCTACGAGCAGTACTTC. This translates into CASSPERRVFIASSYEQYF.

V is TRBV12-3 or TRBV12-4 and J is TRBJ1-2, with 7 bases fitting TRBD1. This CDR3 has 12 amino acids. V was clipped by 6 bases and J by 9 bases; unmatched bases: 7. The CDR3 sequence: CASRGTAPSYTF. The CDR3 coding sequence is TGTGCCAGCAGGGGGACAGCCCCGAGCTACACCTTC.

The chain joins TRBV2 to TRBJ1-1; no firm D call. Germline V gene lookup returns CDR1 SNHLY and CDR2 FYNNEI. Between the trimmed V and J ends, which lost 9 bases and 0 bases, there was a span of 11 bases. The CDR3 has 13 amino acids. DNA of the CDR3: TGTGCCAGGGCGAAGGAATTGAACACTGAAGCTTTCTTT. It codes for CARAKELNTEAFF.

The chain combines TRBV27 with TRBJ2-5; no clear D. Germline CDR1 reads MNHEY; CDR2 reads SMNVEV (reference sequence). Trimming stripped 7 bases from V and 1 base from J, with 13 bases between. This CDR3 has 14 amino acids. For the CDR3, the DNA is TGTGCCAGCATGAGGCTAGACATCCAAGAGACCCAGTACTTC. This translates into CASMRLDIQETQYF.